One sample yielded the 24 T cell receptor beta chains listed below, sequenced in a study of PD-L1 blockade in urothelial cancer. TCRdb keeps only in-frame clones here, not all; method: immunoSEQ multiplex PCR. The sample lists approximately 26,000 clones; about 88% were seen once. The sample consisted of PBMCs, taken around atezolizumab (anti-PD-L1) treatment. Receptors originate from a man between 60 and 75 years old with urothelial cancer.

The rearrangement links TRBV27 to TRBJ2-1; D unresolved. Per the germline V gene, CDR1 is MNHEY and CDR2 is SMNVEV (reference sequence). V was shortened by 5 bases and J by 0 bases, with 17 bases between the two germline ends. The CDR3 is 17 residues long. The CDR3: CASSPPRTVSSYNEQFF. CDR3 sequence (DNA): TGTGCCAGCAGTCCCCCTCGAACGGTAAGCTCCTACAATGAGCAGTTCTTC.

The CDR3 sequence is CASAPQTSGANVLTF. The CDR3 nucleotides read TGTGCCAGTGCCCCACAGACCTCTGGGGCCAACGTCCTGACTTTC. This chain joins TRBV19 and TRBJ2-6; D call uncertain. V was trimmed by 8 bases and J by 0 bases, leaving 11 bases between them. Germline loops: CDR1 LNHDA, CDR2 SQIVND (reference sequence). The CDR3 extends over 15 amino acids. Full variable domain (remainder filled in from reference TRBV19 and TRBJ2-6): DGGITQSPKYLFRKEGQNVTLSCEQNLNHDAMYWYRQDPGQGLRLIYYSQIVNDFQKGDIAEGYSVSREKKESFPLTVTSAQKNPTAFYLCASAPQTSGANVLTFGAGSRLTVL.

The rearrangement joins TRBV7-9 to TRBJ1-1; 7 bases are a match to TRBD1. The V gene's germline CDR1 is SEHNR and CDR2 FQNEAQ (reference sequence). J gave up 0 bases and V 5 bases, and 15 bases lay outside the gene matches. CDR3 length: 18 residues. This CDR3 reads CASSARPSEGAMNTEAFF. In DNA form, the CDR3 reads TGTGCCAGCAGCGCGAGACCCTCCGAGGGGGCGATGAACACTGAAGCTTTCTTT. Full variable domain (rest looked up from reference TRBV7-9 and TRBJ1-1): DTGVSQNPRHKITKRGQNVTFRCDPISEHNRLYWYRQTLGQGPEFLTYFQNEAQLEKSRLLSDRFSAERPKGSFSTLEIQRTEQGDSAMYLCASSARPSEGAMNTEAFFGQGTRLTVV.

The chain is built from TRBV5-1 and TRBJ1-1; 10 bases are a match to TRBD1. The V gene's germline CDR1 is SGHRS and CDR2 YFSETQ. V lost 4 bases to trimming and J lost 1 base; unmatched junction nucleotides: 1. The CDR3 contains 14 residues. CDR3 DNA: TGCGCCAGCAGCCGGGACAGGGGGAACACTGAAGCTTTCTTT. Translation: CASSRDRGNTEAFF.

The chain employs TRBV7-9 and TRBJ1-5; 7 bases fit TRBD1. Germline CDR1 and CDR2: SEHNR and FQNEAQ (reference sequence). The CDR3 is 14 amino acids. The V segment lost 5 bases and the J segment 1 base; nucleotides outside the gene matches: 2. CDR3 DNA: TGTGCCAGCAGCCAACAGGGGAGCAATCAGCCCCAGCATTTT. Residues: CASSQQGSNQPQHF.

The V call is TRBV16, the J call TRBJ1-3; D is uncertain. The CDR3 contains 12 residues. CDR1 is KGHSY, CDR2 FQNENV, per germline. V lost 0 bases to trimming and J lost 11 bases, with 8 bases between them. The CDR3 DNA reads TGTGCCAGCAGCCAATCGGCGGGAGCCATATATTTT. Translating gives CASSQSAGAIYF.

In the case of this clone: One end of the junction fails to match germline, which may point to a read error. This chain joins TRBV7-7 and TRBJ2-7, with 8 bases fitting TRBD1. The V gene's germline CDR1 is SSHAT and CDR2 FNYEAQ (reference sequence). The CDR3 is 13 amino acids. The DNA for the CDR3 is TGTGCTAGCAGCTCCGACAGGGGAGGCGAGCAGTACTTC. Translation: CASSSDRGGEQYF.

V is TRBV9 and J is TRBJ1-3; TRBD1 matches 8 bases. The CDR3 loop spans 16 amino acids. The trim removed 4 bases at V and 0 bases at J, leaving 6 bases unmatched. Germline CDR1 SGDLS, CDR2 YYNGEE. CDR3 loop: CASSSLDRGSGNTIYF. For the CDR3, the DNA is TGTGCCAGCAGCTCATTAGACAGGGGCTCTGGAAACACCATATATTTT.

The genes are TRBV6-5 and TRBJ2-7; no firm D call. The V and J ends lost 6 bases and 7 bases respectively, with 7 bases between them. Germline V gene data show CDR1 as MNHEY and CDR2 as SVGAGI. CDR3 size: 10 residues. The CDR3 sequence: CASRRNEQYF. CDR3 DNA: TGTGCCAGCAGGCGAAATGAGCAGTACTTC.

This CDR3 reads CASSQESEKNTEAFF. The CDR3 DNA sequence: TGCGCCAGCAGCCAAGAATCCGAGAAGAACACTGAAGCTTTCTTT. The chain couples TRBV4-3 to TRBJ1-1; D gene ambiguous. V lost 0 bases to trimming and J lost 1 base, with 9 bases between them. CDR3 size: 15 residues. The germline CDR1 and CDR2 sequences are LGHNA and YSLEER.

This chain connects TRBV6-5 to TRBJ1-6, with 7 bases identical to TRBD1. Germline-derived CDR1 and CDR2 are MNHEY and SVGAGI. V shed 6 bases and J 6 bases; nucleotides not matched to a gene: 5. The CDR3 has 14 amino acids. In DNA form, the CDR3 reads TGTGCCAGCAGGGGAGGACAGGTTAATTCACCCCTCCACTTT. Translated: CASRGGQVNSPLHF.

This sequence joins TRBV19 and TRBJ1-1, with D perhaps TRBD1 (6 bases). CDR1 is LNHDA and CDR2 is SQIVND in the germline V gene (reference sequence). The V gene lost 4 bases and the J gene lost 1 base, with 7 bases spanning the gap. The CDR3 totals 13 residues. CDR3 nucleotides: TGTGCCAGTAGTAAAGGGGGGAACACTGAAGCTTTCTTT. Its translation is CASSKGGNTEAFF.

The V and J genes are TRBV5-5 and TRBJ2-3; possibly TRBD1 for D (6 bases). V dropped 0 bases and J dropped 4 bases, with 15 bases sitting between them. In germline, CDR1 is SGHKS, CDR2 YYEKEE (reference sequence). The CDR3 length is 16 residues. CDR3 in amino acids: CASSLEPGDFPDTQYF. The CDR3 DNA is TGTGCCAGCAGCTTGGAGCCAGGGGATTTTCCAGATACGCAGTATTTT.

In the case of this clone: A junction boundary mismatches the germline segment, possibly from a read error. This sequence joins TRBV5-5 and TRBJ2-7; 10 bases match TRBD2. CDR3 length equals 13 residues. Germline V gene sequence: CDR1 SGHKS, CDR2 YYEKEE (reference sequence). The chain's CDR3 is CASSLGSGGERYF. The DNA for the CDR3 is TGTGCCAGCAGCTTAGGAAGCGGGGGGGAGCGGTACTTC.

CDR3 nucleotide sequence: TGCGCCAGCAGCTTGGCCCAAGCTCTTAACACTGAAGCTTTCTTT. Amino acids: CASSLAQALNTEAFF. The J gene is TRBJ1-1, the V gene TRBV5-1; D remains unclear. Germline loops: CDR1 SGHRS, CDR2 YFSETQ. The CDR3 contains 15 residues. The V and J ends lost 0 bases and 2 bases respectively, with 11 bases between them. The full variable domain, completed using reference TRBV5-1 and TRBJ1-1, is KAGVTQTPRYLIKTRGQQVTLSCSPISGHRSVSWYQQTPGQGLQFLFEYFSETQRNKGNFPGRFSGRQFSNSRSEMNVSTLELGDSALYLCASSLAQALNTEAFFGQGTRLTVV.

The chain uses TRBV5-1 and TRBJ2-3; TRBD2 matches 14 bases. Germline CDR1 SGHRS, CDR2 YFSETQ. The J segment lost 3 bases and the V segment lost 0 bases, leaving 6 bases of the junction unmatched. CDR3 size: 18 residues. DNA for the CDR3: TGCGCCAGCAGCTTGGTAGGACTAGCGGGGGGCCTAACAGATACGCAGTATTTT. Its protein is CASSLVGLAGGLTDTQYF.

The chain carries TRBV5-1 and TRBJ2-2, with 12 bases identical to TRBD2. Germline V CDR1 and CDR2: SGHRS, YFSETQ. With 0 bases clipped from V and 9 bases from J, the junction kept 0 bases outside the gene matches. This CDR3 region has 14 residues. CDR3 DNA sequence: TGCGCCAGCAGCTTGGGGACTAGCGGGAGGGAGCTGTTTTTT. The encoded protein is CASSLGTSGRELFF.

The rearrangement links TRBV14 to TRBJ2-7, with D uncertain. Germline lookup yields CDR1 SGHDN and CDR2 FVKESK. CDR3 length equals 15 residues. Trimming left V 3 bases short and J 7 bases short, with 19 bases between. The CDR3 DNA reads TGTGCCAGCAGCCATGCCGACAACCCCTCCTTTGAGCAGTACTTC. Protein sequence: CASSHADNPSFEQYF. Looking up the rest from reference TRBV14 and TRBJ2-7 gives the full variable domain: EAGVTQFPSHSVIEKGQTVTLRCDPISGHDNLYWYRRVMGKEIKFLLHFVKESKQDESGMPNNRFLAERTGGTYSTLKVQPAELEDSGVYFCASSHADNPSFEQYFGPGTRLTVT.

V gene TRBV29-1 combines with J gene TRBJ2-7, with D unresolved. Germline V gene sequence: CDR1 SQVTM, CDR2 ANQGSEA. The ends were cut back, 3 bases at V and 3 bases at J, with 12 bases in the middle. The CDR3 is made up of 13 amino acids. The CDR3 nucleotides read TGCAGCGTTGATGAGCCAACCGGCTACGAGCAGTACTTC. Protein: CSVDEPTGYEQYF.

This chain connects TRBV6-1 to TRBJ2-7, with TRBD1 identical over 11 bases. The germline V gene has CDR1 MNHNS and CDR2 SASEGT. The CDR3 loop spans 17 amino acids. V was pared by 4 bases and J by 1 base, with 9 bases of the junction left unmatched. The CDR3 loop reads CASSVSLGTGGSYEQYF. As DNA, the CDR3 is TGTGCCAGCAGTGTCTCCCTAGGGACAGGGGGTTCCTACGAGCAGTACTTC.

V and J are TRBV2 and TRBJ1-1; TRBD1 matches at 10 bases. CDR3 length: 17 amino acids. The germline gives CDR1 SNHLY, CDR2 FYNNEI. V dropped 3 bases and J dropped 0; count of bases not matched to a gene: 7. The CDR3 DNA sequence: TGTGCCAGCAGTGACGCGACAGGGGGCTCTATGAACACTGAAGCTTTCTTT. Amino acids: CASSDATGGSMNTEAFF.

The V gene is TRBV5-1, the J gene TRBJ1-6; 8 nucleotides agree with TRBD1. Germline assignment: CDR1 SGHRS and CDR2 YFSETQ. This CDR3 has 15 amino acids. The V gene end was trimmed by 4 bases and the J gene end by 8 bases; junction bases not matched to a gene: 8. Here the CDR3 DNA reads TGCGCCAGCAGCCTAAGGACAGGGCTGGATTCACCCCTCCACTTT. Translation: CASSLRTGLDSPLHF.

The chain has TRBV7-2 and TRBJ1-2, with D unclear. The CDR3 contains 15 residues. V dropped 1 base and J dropped 6 bases, with 15 bases sitting between them. From germline, CDR1 is SGHTA and CDR2 FQGNSA. The CDR3 sequence: CASSLDLGFWDGYTF. The CDR3 DNA sequence: TGTGCCAGCAGCTTAGATCTGGGCTTTTGGGATGGCTACACCTTC.

The chain employs TRBV18 and TRBJ2-1; 13 nucleotides align to TRBD2. The germline V gene encodes CDR1 KGHSH and CDR2 LQKENI. The J segment lost 8 bases and the V segment lost 5 bases, leaving 6 bases of the junction unmatched. The CDR3 totals 15 residues. Here the CDR3 reads CASSSGLAGTYEQFF. CDR3 nucleotide sequence: TGTGCCAGCTCATCGGGACTAGCGGGAACCTATGAGCAGTTCTTC.